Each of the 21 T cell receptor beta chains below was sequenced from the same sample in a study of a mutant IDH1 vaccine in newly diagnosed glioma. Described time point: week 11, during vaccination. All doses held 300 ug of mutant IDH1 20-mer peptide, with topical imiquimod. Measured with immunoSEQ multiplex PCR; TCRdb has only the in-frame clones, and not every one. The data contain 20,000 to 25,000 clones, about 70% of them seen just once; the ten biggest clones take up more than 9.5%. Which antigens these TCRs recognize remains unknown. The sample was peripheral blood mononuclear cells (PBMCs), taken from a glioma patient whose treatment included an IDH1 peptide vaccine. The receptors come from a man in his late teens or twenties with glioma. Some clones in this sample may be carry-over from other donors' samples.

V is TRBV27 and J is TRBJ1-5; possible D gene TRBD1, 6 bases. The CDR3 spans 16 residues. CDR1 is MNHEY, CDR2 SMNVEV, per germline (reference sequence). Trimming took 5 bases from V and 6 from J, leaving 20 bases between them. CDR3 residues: CASSIDARGSAQPQHF. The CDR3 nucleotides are TGTGCCAGCAGTATAGATGCCAGGGGTTCCGCTCAGCCCCAGCATTTT.

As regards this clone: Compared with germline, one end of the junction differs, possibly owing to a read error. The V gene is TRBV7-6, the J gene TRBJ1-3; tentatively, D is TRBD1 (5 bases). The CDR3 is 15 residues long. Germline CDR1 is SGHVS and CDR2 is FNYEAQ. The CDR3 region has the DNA TGTGCCAGCAGTTTAGGGCAGGGAACTGGAAACACCATATATTTT. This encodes CASSLGQGTGNTIYF.

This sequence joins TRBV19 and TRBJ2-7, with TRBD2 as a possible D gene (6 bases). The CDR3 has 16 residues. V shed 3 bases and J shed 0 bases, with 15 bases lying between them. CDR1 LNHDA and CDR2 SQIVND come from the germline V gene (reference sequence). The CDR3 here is CASSMGGGGNSYEQYF. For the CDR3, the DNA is TGTGCCAGTAGTATGGGGGGTGGCGGCAACTCCTACGAGCAGTACTTC.

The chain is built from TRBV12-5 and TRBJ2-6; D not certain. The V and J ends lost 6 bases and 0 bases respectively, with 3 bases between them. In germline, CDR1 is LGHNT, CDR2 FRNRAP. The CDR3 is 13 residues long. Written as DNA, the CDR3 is TGTGCTAGTGGGCTCTCTGGGGCCAACGTCCTGACTTTC. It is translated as CASGLSGANVLTF.

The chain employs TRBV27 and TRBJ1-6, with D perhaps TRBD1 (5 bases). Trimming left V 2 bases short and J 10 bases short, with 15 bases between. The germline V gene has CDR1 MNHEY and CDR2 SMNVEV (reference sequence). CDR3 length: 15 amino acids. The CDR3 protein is CASSLGWGVHSPLHF. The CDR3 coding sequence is TGTGCCAGCAGTTTAGGTTGGGGGGTTCACTCACCCCTCCACTTT.

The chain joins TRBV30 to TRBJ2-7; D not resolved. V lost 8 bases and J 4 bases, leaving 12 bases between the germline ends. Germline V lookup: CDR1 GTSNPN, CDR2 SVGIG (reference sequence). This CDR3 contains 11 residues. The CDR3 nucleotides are TGTGCCGCTAGAGACCAATACGAGCAGTACTTC. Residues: CAARDQYEQYF.

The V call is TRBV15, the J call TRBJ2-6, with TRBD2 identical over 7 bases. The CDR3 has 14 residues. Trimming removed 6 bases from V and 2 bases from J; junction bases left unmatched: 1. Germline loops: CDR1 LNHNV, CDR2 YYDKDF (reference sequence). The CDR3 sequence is CATRGGTGANVLTF. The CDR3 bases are TGTGCCACCAGGGGGGGGACTGGGGCCAACGTCCTGACTTTC. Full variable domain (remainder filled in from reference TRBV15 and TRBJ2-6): DAMVIQNPRYQVTQFGKPVTLSCSQTLNHNVMYWYQQKSSQAPKLLFHYYDKDFNNEADTPDNFQSRRPNTSFCFLDIRSPGLGDTAMYLCATRGGTGANVLTFGAGSRLTVL.

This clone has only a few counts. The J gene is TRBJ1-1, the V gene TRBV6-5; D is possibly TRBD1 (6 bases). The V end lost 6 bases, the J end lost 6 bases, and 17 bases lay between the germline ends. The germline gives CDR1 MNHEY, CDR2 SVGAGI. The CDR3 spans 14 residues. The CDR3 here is CASRYRAEGAEAFF. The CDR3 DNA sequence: TGTGCCAGCAGGTACAGGGCCGAAGGAGCTGAAGCTTTCTTT.

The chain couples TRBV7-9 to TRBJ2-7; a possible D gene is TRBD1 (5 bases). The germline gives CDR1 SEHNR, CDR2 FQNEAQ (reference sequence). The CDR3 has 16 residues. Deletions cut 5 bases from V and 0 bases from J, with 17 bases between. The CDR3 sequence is CASSPPPRVSSYEQYF. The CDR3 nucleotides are TGTGCCAGCAGCCCACCCCCCAGGGTGAGCTCCTACGAGCAGTACTTC. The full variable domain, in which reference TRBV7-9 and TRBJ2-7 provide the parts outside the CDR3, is DTGVSQNPRHKITKRGQNVTFRCDPISEHNRLYWYRQTLGQGPEFLTYFQNEAQLEKSRLLSDRFSAERPKGSFSTLEIQRTEQGDSAMYLCASSPPPRVSSYEQYFGPGTRLTVT.

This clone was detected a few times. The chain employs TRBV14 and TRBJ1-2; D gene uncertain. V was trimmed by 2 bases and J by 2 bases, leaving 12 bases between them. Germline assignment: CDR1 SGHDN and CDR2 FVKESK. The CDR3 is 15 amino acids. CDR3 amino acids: CASSQYLEENYGYTF. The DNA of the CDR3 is TGTGCCAGCAGCCAATACCTCGAGGAAAACTATGGCTACACCTTC.

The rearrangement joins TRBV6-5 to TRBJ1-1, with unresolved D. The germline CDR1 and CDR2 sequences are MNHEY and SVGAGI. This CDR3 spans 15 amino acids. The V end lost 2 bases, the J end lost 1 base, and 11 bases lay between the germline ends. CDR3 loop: CASSYASQWNTEAFF. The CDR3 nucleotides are TGTGCCAGCAGTTACGCCTCCCAGTGGAACACTGAAGCTTTCTTT.

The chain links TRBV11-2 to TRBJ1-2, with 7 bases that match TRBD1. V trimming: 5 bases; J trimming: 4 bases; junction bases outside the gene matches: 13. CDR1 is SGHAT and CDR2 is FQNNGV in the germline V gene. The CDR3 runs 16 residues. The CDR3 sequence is CASSTRGGRPLYGYTF. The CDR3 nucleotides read TGTGCCAGCAGCACTAGAGGGGGCAGGCCACTCTATGGCTACACCTTC.

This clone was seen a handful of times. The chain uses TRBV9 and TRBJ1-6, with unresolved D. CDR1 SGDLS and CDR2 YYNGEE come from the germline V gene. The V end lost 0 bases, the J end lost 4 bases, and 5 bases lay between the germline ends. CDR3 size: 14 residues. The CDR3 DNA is TGTGCCAGCAGCGTAGAACGGTATAATTCACCCCTCCACTTT. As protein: CASSVERYNSPLHF.

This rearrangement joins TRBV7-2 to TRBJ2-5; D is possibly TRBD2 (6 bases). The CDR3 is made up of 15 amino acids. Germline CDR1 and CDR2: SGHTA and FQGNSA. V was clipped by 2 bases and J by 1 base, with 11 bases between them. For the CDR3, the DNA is TGTGCCAGCAGCTTACTGCCGGGAGCCCAAGAGACCCAGTACTTC. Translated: CASSLLPGAQETQYF. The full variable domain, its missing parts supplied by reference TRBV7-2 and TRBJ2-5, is GAGVSQSPSNKVTEKGKDVELRCDPISGHTALYWYRQSLGQGLEFLIYFQGNSAPDKSGLPSDRFSAERTGGSVSTLTIQRTQQEDSAVYLCASSLLPGAQETQYFGPGTRLLVL.

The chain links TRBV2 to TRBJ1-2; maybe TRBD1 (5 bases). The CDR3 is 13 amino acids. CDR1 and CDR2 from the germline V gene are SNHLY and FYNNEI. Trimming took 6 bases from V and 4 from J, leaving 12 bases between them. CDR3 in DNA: TGTGCCAGCAGGGTACAGGCGCTCTATGGCTACACCTTC. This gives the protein CASRVQALYGYTF.

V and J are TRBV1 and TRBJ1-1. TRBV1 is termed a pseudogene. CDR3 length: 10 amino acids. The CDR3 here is CTYPRGEAFF. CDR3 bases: TGCACCTACCCCCGCGGTGAAGCTTTCTTT.

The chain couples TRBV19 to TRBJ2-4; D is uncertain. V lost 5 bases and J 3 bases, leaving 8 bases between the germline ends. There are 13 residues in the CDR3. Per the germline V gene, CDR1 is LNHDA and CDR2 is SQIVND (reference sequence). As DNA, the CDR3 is TGTGCCAGTAGTTGGTTGGGCAAAAACATTCAGTACTTC. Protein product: CASSWLGKNIQYF.

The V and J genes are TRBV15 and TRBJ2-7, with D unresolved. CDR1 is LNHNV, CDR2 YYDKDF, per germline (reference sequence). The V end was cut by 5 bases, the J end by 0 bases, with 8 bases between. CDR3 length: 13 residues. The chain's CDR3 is CATSVQSSYEQYF. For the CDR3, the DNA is TGTGCCACCAGCGTACAGAGCTCCTACGAGCAGTACTTC.

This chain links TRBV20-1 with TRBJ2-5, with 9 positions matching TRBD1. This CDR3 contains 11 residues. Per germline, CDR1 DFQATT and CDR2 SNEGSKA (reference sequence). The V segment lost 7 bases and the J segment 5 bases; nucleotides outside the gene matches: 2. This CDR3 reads CSGTGGETQYF. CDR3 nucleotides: TGCAGTGGAACAGGGGGCGAGACCCAGTACTTC.

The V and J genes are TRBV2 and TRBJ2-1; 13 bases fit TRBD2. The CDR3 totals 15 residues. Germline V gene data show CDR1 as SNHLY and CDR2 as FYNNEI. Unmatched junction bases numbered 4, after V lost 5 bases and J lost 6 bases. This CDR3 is CASSPTSGGANEQFF. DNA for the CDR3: TGTGCCAGCAGTCCCACTAGCGGGGGGGCCAATGAGCAGTTCTTC.

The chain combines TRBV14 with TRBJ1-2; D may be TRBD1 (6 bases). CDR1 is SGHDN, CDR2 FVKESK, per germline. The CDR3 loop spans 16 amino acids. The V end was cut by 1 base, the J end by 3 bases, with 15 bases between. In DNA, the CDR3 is TGTGCCAGCAGCCAAGTGCTTCGGGGGGCAGACTATGGCTACACCTTC. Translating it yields CASSQVLRGADYGYTF. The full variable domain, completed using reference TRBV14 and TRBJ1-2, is EAGVTQFPSHSVIEKGQTVTLRCDPISGHDNLYWYRRVMGKEIKFLLHFVKESKQDESGMPNNRFLAERTGGTYSTLKVQPAELEDSGVYFCASSQVLRGADYGYTFGSGTRLTVV.